The clone carrying this T cell receptor beta chain has more than one count but fewer than ten. This specimen comes from a study of Graves' ophthalmopathy and Graves' hyperthyroidism. This CDR3 region has 15 residues. V lost 1 base and J lost 1, with 11 bases in between. The germline CDR1 and CDR2 sequences are LGHNA and YNFKEQ. Amplified material comprised TCR beta CDR3 regions derived from RNA transcripts. HTBI-primed RT-PCR formed the first round, and a multiplex PCR formed the second. TCRdb called the multiplex PCR reads again in MiXCR, with one record for every CDR3 protein. The data contain hundreds of thousands of distinct CDR3 sequences, around 40% of them singletons.

The J gene is TRBJ2-7, the V gene TRBV4-2; maybe TRBD1 (5 bases). The receptor's source is an adult man with Graves' ophthalmopathy. Sequences were obtained from peripheral blood. In DNA form, the CDR3 reads TGTGCCAGCAGCCAAGTGAGCAGGGTGTCCTACGAGCAGTACTTC. It translates to CASSQVSRVSYEQYF.